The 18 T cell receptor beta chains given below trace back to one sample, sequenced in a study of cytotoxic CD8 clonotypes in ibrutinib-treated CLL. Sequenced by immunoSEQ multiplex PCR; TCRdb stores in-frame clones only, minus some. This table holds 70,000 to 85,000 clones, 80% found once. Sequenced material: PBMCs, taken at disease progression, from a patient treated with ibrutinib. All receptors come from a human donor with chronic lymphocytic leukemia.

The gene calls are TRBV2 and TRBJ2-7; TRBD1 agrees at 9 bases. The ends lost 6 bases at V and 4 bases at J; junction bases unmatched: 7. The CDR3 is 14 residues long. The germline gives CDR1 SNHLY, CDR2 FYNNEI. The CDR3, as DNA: TGTGCCAGCAGGAGACAGGGGGGGATTTACGAGCAGTACTTC. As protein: CASRRQGGIYEQYF.

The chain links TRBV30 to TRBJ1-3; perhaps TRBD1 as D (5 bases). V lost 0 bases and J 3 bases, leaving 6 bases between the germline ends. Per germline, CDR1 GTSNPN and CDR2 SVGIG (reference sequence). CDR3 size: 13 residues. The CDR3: CAWSVDSGNTIYF. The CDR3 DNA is TGTGCCTGGAGTGTTGACAGTGGAAACACCATATATTTT.

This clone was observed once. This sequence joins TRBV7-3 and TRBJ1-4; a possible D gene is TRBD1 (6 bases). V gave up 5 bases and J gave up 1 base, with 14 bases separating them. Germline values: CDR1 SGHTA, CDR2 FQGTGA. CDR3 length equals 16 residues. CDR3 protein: CASSPSGTKTNEKLFF. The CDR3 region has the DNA TGTGCCAGCAGCCCCTCAGGGACAAAAACTAATGAAAAACTGTTTTTT.

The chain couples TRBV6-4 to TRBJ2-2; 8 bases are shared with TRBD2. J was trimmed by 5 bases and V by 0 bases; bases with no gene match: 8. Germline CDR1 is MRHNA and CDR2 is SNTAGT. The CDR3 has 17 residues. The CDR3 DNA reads TGTGCCAGCAGTGACTCCACGGGAGGGTTGGAAACCGGGGAGCTGTTTTTT. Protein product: CASSDSTGGLETGELFF.

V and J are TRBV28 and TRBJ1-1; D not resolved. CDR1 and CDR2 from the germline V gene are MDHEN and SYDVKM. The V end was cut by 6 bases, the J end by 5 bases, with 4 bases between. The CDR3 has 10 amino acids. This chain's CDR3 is CASSRTEAFF. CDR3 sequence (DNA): TGTGCCAGCAGCAGGACTGAAGCTTTCTTT.

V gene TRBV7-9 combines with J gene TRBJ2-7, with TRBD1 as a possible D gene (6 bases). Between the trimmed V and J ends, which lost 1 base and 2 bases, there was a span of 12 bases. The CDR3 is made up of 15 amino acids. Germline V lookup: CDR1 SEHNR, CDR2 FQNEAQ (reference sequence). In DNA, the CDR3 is TGTGCCAGCAGCTTAGGGACAGATATTACCTACGAGCAGTACTTC. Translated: CASSLGTDITYEQYF.

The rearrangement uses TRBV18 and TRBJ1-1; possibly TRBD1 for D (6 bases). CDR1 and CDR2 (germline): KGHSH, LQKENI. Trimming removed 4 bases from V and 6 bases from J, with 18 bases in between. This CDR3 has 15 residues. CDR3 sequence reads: CASSLKQGRVAEAFF. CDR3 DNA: TGTGCCAGCTCACTTAAACAGGGTAGGGTCGCTGAAGCTTTCTTT.

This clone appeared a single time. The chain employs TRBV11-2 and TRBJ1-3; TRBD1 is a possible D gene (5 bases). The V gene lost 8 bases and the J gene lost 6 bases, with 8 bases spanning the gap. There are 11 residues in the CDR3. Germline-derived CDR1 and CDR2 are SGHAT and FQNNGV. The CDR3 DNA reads TGTGCCAGCGGGGGATCAAACACCATATATTTT. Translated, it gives CASGGSNTIYF. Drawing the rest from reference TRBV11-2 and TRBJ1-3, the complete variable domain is EAGVAQSPRYKIIEKRQSVAFWCNPISGHATLYWYQQILGQGPKLLIQFQNNGVVDDSQLPKDRFSAERLKGVDSTLKIQPAKLEDSAVYLCASGGSNTIYFGEGSWLTVV.

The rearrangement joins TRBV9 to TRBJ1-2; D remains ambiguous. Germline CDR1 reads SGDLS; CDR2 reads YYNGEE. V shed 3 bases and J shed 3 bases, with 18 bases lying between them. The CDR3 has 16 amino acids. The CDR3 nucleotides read TGTGCCAGCAGCGGCCGGGGAGGTGCCCCCTACTATGGCTACACCTTC. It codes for CASSGRGGAPYYGYTF.

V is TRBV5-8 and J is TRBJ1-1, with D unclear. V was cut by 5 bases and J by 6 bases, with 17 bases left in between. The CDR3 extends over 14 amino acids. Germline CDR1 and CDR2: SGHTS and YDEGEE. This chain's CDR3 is CASRVRVIVAEAFF. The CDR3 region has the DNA TGTGCCAGCAGGGTGAGGGTGATAGTCGCTGAAGCTTTCTTT.

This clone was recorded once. CDR3 nucleotides: TGTGCCACCAGCAGAGATCAGGGAACAGGGATCCATGAGCAGTTCTTC. It yields the protein CATSRDQGTGIHEQFF. The chain is built from TRBV15 and TRBJ2-1; possibly TRBD1 for D (6 bases). The CDR3 sequence is 16 residues long. CDR1 and CDR2 from the germline V gene are LNHNV and YYDKDF (reference sequence). Trimming removed 0 bases from V and 8 bases from J, with 17 bases in between.

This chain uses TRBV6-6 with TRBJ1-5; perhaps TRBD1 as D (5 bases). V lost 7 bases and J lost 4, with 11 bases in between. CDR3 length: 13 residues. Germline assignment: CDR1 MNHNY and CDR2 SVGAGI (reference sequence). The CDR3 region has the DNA TGTGCCAGCACCCCACAGGCTAATCAGCCCCAGCATTTT. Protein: CASTPQANQPQHF.

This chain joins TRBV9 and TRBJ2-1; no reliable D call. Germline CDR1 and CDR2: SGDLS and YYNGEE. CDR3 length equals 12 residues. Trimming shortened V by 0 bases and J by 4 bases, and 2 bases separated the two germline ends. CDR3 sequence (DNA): TGTGCCAGCAGCGTAGGGTACAATGAGCAGTTCTTC. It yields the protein CASSVGYNEQFF. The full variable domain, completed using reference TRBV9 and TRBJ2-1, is DSGVTQTPKHLITATGQRVTLRCSPRSGDLSVYWYQQSLDQGLQFLIQYYNGEERAKGNILERFSAQQFPDLHSELNLSSLELGDSALYFCASSVGYNEQFFGPGTRLTVL.

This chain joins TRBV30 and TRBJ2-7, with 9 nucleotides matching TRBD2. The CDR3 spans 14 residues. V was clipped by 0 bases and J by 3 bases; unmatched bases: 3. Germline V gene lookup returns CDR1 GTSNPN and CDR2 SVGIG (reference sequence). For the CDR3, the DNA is TGTGCCTGGAGTGTTGCTAGCGGGAACTACGAGCAGTACTTC. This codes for CAWSVASGNYEQYF.

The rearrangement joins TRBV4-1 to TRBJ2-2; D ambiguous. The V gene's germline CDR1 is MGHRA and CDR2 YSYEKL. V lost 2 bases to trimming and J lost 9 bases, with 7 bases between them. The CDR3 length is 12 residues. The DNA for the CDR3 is TGCGCCAGCAGCCAATCAGGTCGGGAGCTGTTTTTT. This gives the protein CASSQSGRELFF.

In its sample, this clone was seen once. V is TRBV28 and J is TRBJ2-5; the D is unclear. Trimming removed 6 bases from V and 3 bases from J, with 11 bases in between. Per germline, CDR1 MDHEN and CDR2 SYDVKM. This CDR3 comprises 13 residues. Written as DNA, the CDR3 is TGTGCCAGCAGGGGAAGCCCTAAAGAGACCCAGTACTTC. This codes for CASRGSPKETQYF.

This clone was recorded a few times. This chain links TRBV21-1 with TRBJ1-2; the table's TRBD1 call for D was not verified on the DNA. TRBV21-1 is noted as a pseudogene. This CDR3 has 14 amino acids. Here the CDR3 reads CASSNRAVGHGYTF. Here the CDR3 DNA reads TGTGCCAGCAGCAACAGGGCGGTAGGGCATGGCTACACCTTC.

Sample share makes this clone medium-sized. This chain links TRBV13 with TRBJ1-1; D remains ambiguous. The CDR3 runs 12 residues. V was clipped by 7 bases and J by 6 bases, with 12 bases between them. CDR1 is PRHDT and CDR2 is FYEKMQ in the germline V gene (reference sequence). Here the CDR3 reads CASNSLGAEAFF. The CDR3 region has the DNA TGTGCCAGCAACTCCTTAGGCGCTGAAGCTTTCTTT.